Listed below are T cell receptor beta chains from one sample, sequenced in a study of PD-1 blockade in classical Hodgkin lymphoma. TCRdb's copy holds only in-frame clones and misses some; the assay was immunoSEQ multiplex PCR. The repertoire holds 45,000 to 50,000 clones, with around 80% as singletons. This specimen was peripheral blood mononuclear cells (PBMCs), taken before the second cycle of nivolumab. The receptors stem from a human donor with classical Hodgkin lymphoma. Both conserved end residues are part of each CDR3. Fields, in order: clone size, V gene, J gene, D gene, CDR3 protein, CDR3 DNA. D genes are given only for firm matches. Only part of the rows carry a size: once, few, many, or a class if the clone is expanded.

clone_size: NA; v_call: TRBV4-2; j_call: TRBJ1-5; d_call: NA; cdr3_aa: CASSLGGAEGNQPQHF; cdr3_nt: TGTGCCAGCAGCTTGGGTGGGGCCGAGGGCAATCAGCCCCAGCATTTT
clone_size: NA; v_call: TRBV7-8; j_call: TRBJ1-5; d_call: NA; cdr3_aa: CASSPHGEGTTWNQPQHF; cdr3_nt: TGTGCCAGCAGCCCGCATGGGGAGGGGACTACTTGGAATCAGCCCCAGCATTTT
clone_size: NA; v_call: TRBV6-6; j_call: TRBJ2-5; d_call: NA; cdr3_aa: CASTFSGSKETQYF; cdr3_nt: TGTGCCAGCACCTTCTCCGGGTCGAAAGAGACCCAGTACTTC
clone_size: NA; v_call: TRBV5-1; j_call: TRBJ1-2; d_call: NA; cdr3_aa: CASSPGEGLRAGYYGYTF; cdr3_nt: TGCGCCAGCAGCCCGGGCGAGGGATTGCGCGCGGGGTACTATGGCTACACCTTC
clone_size: NA; v_call: TRBV19; j_call: TRBJ1-2; d_call: NA; cdr3_aa: CASGSDTF; cdr3_nt: TGTGCCAGTGGTAGCGACACCTTC
clone_size: NA; v_call: TRBV5-4; j_call: TRBJ2-2; d_call: NA; cdr3_aa: CASSLGLRAGGELFF; cdr3_nt: TGTGCCAGCAGCTTGGGCCTCAGGGCGGGCGGGGAGCTGTTTTTT
clone_size: NA; v_call: TRBV6-6; j_call: TRBJ1-1; d_call: NA; cdr3_aa: CASSFSRNTEAFF; cdr3_nt: TGTGCCAGCAGTTTCAGCAGGAACACTGAAGCTTTCTTT
clone_size: NA; v_call: TRBV7-3; j_call: TRBJ2-2; d_call: TRBD2; cdr3_aa: CASSPNLAGVRAGELFF; cdr3_nt: TGTGCCAGCAGCCCCAACCTAGCGGGAGTGCGGGCCGGGGAGCTGTTTTTT
clone_size: NA; v_call: TRBV5-4; j_call: TRBJ1-1; d_call: NA; cdr3_aa: CASSSPTGTNTEAFF; cdr3_nt: TGTGCCAGCAGCTCACCAACAGGGACGAACACTGAAGCTTTCTTT
clone_size: NA; v_call: TRBV4-2; j_call: TRBJ2-1; d_call: TRBD2; cdr3_aa: CASSYRGDNEQFF; cdr3_nt: TGTGCCAGCAGCTACCGGGGGGACAATGAGCAGTTCTTC
clone_size: NA; v_call: TRBV15; j_call: TRBJ1-2; d_call: NA; cdr3_aa: CATSRATENYGYTF; cdr3_nt: TGTGCCACCAGCAGAGCTACCGAGAACTATGGCTACACCTTC
clone_size: NA; v_call: TRBV6-1; j_call: TRBJ1-5; d_call: NA; cdr3_aa: CASSERASVINQPQHF; cdr3_nt: TGTGCCAGCAGTGAAAGGGCGTCAGTCATAAATCAGCCCCAGCATTTT
clone_size: NA; v_call: TRBV27; j_call: TRBJ2-7; d_call: NA; cdr3_aa: CASRVGYEQYF; cdr3_nt: TGTGCCAGCAGAGTAGGATACGAGCAGTACTTC
clone_size: few; v_call: TRBV14; j_call: TRBJ1-4; d_call: TRBD1; cdr3_aa: CASSQDRGSRGREKLFF; cdr3_nt: TGTGCCAGCAGCCAAGATCGAGGGTCCAGGGGGCGGGAAAAACTGTTTTTT
clone_size: NA; v_call: TRBV7-2; j_call: TRBJ1-2; d_call: NA; cdr3_aa: CASSLKGLGYGYGYTF; cdr3_nt: TGTGCCAGCAGCTTAAAGGGACTGGGGTATGGGTATGGCTACACCTTC
clone_size: once; v_call: TRBV14; j_call: TRBJ2-6; d_call: NA; cdr3_aa: CASSQQGGLPSGANVLTF; cdr3_nt: TGTGCCAGCAGCCAACAAGGGGGTCTACCCTCTGGGGCCAACGTCCTGACTTTC
clone_size: once; v_call: TRBV6-5; j_call: TRBJ2-5; d_call: NA; cdr3_aa: CASTRGLAEETQYF; cdr3_nt: TGTGCCAGCACCCGGGGGCTCGCAGAAGAGACCCAGTACTTC
clone_size: NA; v_call: TRBV18; j_call: TRBJ1-1; d_call: NA; cdr3_aa: CASSPLVTSNTEAFF; cdr3_nt: TGTGCCAGCTCCCCTTTGGTCACCTCGAACACTGAAGCTTTCTTT